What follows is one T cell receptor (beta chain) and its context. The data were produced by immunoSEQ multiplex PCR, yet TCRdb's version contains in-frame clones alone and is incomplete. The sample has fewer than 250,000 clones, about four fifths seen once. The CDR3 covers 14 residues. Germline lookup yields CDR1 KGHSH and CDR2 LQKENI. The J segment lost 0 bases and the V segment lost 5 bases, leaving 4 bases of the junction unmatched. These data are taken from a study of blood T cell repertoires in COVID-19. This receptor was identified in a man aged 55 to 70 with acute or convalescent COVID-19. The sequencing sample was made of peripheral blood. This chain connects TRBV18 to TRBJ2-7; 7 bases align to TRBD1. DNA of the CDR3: TGTGCCAGCTCAGGACAGGAGTACTCCTACGAGCAGTACTTC. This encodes CASSGQEYSYEQYF. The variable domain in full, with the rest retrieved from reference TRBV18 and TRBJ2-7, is NAGVMQNPRHLVRRRGQEARLRCSPMKGHSHVYWYRQLPEEGLKFMVYLQKENIIDESGMPKERFSAEFPKEGPSILRIQQVVRGDSAAYFCASSGQEYSYEQYFGPGTRLTVT.